The 16 T cell receptor beta chains given below trace back to one sample, sequenced in a study of tissue T cells after allogeneic stem cell transplantation. The time point here: mouse harvest day 14 after allogeneic transplant. The graft held 10^6 splenic CD5+ T cells and 10^7 T-cell-depleted bone marrow cells. TCRdb keeps only in-frame clones here, not all; method: immunoSEQ multiplex PCR. The repertoire holds fewer than 4,500 clones, about 45% seen once, with about a fifth in the top ten. The sample comprised gut tissue. The origin of the receptors is a female BALB/c mouse given C57BL/6 T cells with graft-versus-host disease after an allogeneic hematopoietic cell transplant.

In its sample, this clone was seen a few times. Mouse gene names and germline throughout. Sequencing ends 1 residue short of the CDR3 end; the germline J gene provides the rest. The J gene is TRBJ1-2, the V gene TRBV26, with no clear D. Germline V CDR1 and CDR2: KGHPV, FQNQEV (reference sequence). This CDR3 is built from 13 residues. Between the trimmed V and J ends, which lost 5 bases and 0 bases, there was a span of 7 bases. CDR3 sequence: CASSALANSDYTF. The DNA read from the CDR3 is TGTGCCAGCAGTGCGCTTGCAAACTCCGACTACACC.

Concerning this clone itself: Genes and germline are mouse. From the germline J gene comes the end of the CDR3, since the read stops 1 residue before it. The V gene is TRBV5, the J gene TRBJ2-7, with 7 bases fitting TRBD2. The germline V gene encodes CDR1 LGHNA and CDR2 YNLKQL (reference sequence). This CDR3 region has 15 residues. V shed 0 bases, J shed 1 base, and the junction held 3 bases outside the gene matches. The CDR3: CASSQDLGGSYEQYF. The DNA read from the CDR3 is TGTGCCAGCAGCCAAGATTTGGGGGGTTCCTATGAACAGTAC.

This clone turned up a few times. Gene names and germline refer to mouse. Sequencing ends 1 residue short of the CDR3 end; the germline J gene provides the rest. This chain connects TRBV13-2 to TRBJ1-5; possibly TRBD1 for D (5 bases). Germline-derived CDR1 and CDR2 are NNHNN and SYGAGS (reference sequence). The CDR3 spans 16 residues. V was clipped by 1 base and J by 0 bases, with 11 bases between them. Here the CDR3 reads CASGDKGTYNNQAPLF. The part of the CDR3 DNA that was read is TGTGCCAGCGGTGATAAAGGGACCTATAACAACCAGGCTCCGCTT.

A remark on this clone: The gene symbols are mouse symbols. The read ends 1 residue before the CDR3 terminus; that terminus is restored from the germline J gene. The chain carries TRBV26 and TRBJ1-1; 11 bases align to TRBD1. V lost 6 bases to trimming and J lost 4 bases; unmatched junction nucleotides: 4. The CDR3 has 14 residues. Per germline, CDR1 KGHPV and CDR2 FQNQEV (reference sequence). This CDR3 is CASRSGTGGTEVFF. Incomplete CDR3 DNA: TGTGCCAGCAGGTCCGGGACAGGGGGCACAGAAGTCTTC.

This clone is medium-sized (0.01 to 0.1%) by share. Gene names denote mouse genes. Read sequence stops 1 residue before the CDR3 end, and the germline J gene provides the missing end. The chain recombines TRBV23 with TRBJ2-7. The CDR3 has 13 amino acids. Germline-derived CDR1 and CDR2 are KGHTA and FQNQQP. Partial CDR3 DNA: TGCTCCAGCAGTCAATCGTCGGGGCTTGAACAGTAC. Its translation: CSSSQSSGLEQY. The CDR3, in full, reads CSSSQSSGLEQYF.

With respect to this clone: The junction departs from the called germline gene at one end, perhaps through a read error. Genes and germline are mouse. The CDR3 is cut off 1 residue early in the read; its end comes from the germline J gene. The J gene is TRBJ2-7, the V gene TRBV15, with 9 bases identical to TRBD2. Germline-derived CDR1 and CDR2 are SGHND and FRSKSL. The CDR3 has 14 amino acids. The DNA read from the CDR3 is TGTGCAAGCAGCTTACCCTGGGGGGGTTATGAACAGTAC. Translation gives CASSLPWGGYEQY. The entire CDR3 is CASSLPWGGYEQYF.

About this clone itself: Mouse gene names and germline throughout. The DNA ends 1 residue before the CDR3 does, and the rest of the CDR3 is filled in from the germline J gene. This chain connects TRBV20 to TRBJ1-5; no firm D call. V lost 6 bases and J lost 0, with 6 bases in between. This CDR3 has 12 amino acids. Germline loops: CDR1 GFQATS, CDR2 STVNSAI. The CDR3 reads CGAGNNNQAPLF. The part of the CDR3 DNA that was read is TGTGGTGCCGGGAATAACAACCAGGCTCCGCTT. Together with reference TRBV20 and TRBJ1-5, the CDR3 gives the full variable domain: GALVYQYPRRTICKSGTSMRMECQAVGFQATSVAWYRQSPQKTFELIALSTVNSAIKYEQNFTQEKFPISHPNLSFSSMTVLNAYLEDRGLYLCGAGNNNQAPLFGEGTRLSVL.

About this clone itself: The gene names here belong to mouse. The CDR3 end falls 1 residue outside the read, so it is completed with the germline J gene. V usage is TRBV16 and J usage is TRBJ2-5, with 14 bases lining up with TRBD2. The CDR3 has 16 residues. J was trimmed by 2 bases and V by 5 bases; bases with no gene match: 3. Germline V lookup: CDR1 SGHSA, CDR2 FRNQAP. The DNA read from the CDR3 is TGTGCAAGCAGCCGGGACTGGGGGGGCGGCCAAGACACCCAGTAC. Residues: CASSRDWGGGQDTQY. The CDR3 in full is CASSRDWGGGQDTQYF.

As for this clone: Each gene name is a mouse one. The read stops 1 residue short of the end of the CDR3; the missing end is completed from the germline J gene. This rearrangement joins TRBV3 to TRBJ2-1; 11 nucleotides match TRBD2. Germline V gene lookup returns CDR1 SNHLY and CDR2 FYNGKV (reference sequence). This CDR3 is 14 amino acids long. V shed 1 base and J 10 bases; nucleotides not matched to a gene: 3. The CDR3 bases that were read are TGTGCCAGCAGCTTAGGACTGGGGGGGGCGGAGCAGTTC. Translating gives CASSLGLGGAEQF. The entire CDR3 protein reads CASSLGLGGAEQFF.

Points on this clone: The gene symbols are mouse symbols. The DNA ends 1 residue before the CDR3 does, and the rest of the CDR3 is filled in from the germline J gene. The J gene is TRBJ2-5, the V gene TRBV12-1; tentatively, D is TRBD2 (6 bases). This CDR3 spans 13 amino acids. Trimming shortened V by 0 bases and J by 4 bases, and 7 bases separated the two germline ends. Germline CDR1 and CDR2: SGHSN and HYEKVE. The DNA read from the CDR3 is TGTGCCAGCTCTCTCTTGGGGGAAGACACCCAGTAC. Its translation: CASSLLGEDTQY. The whole CDR3 region reads CASSLLGEDTQYF.

For this clone: Mouse names are used for the genes. Read sequence stops 1 residue before the CDR3 end, and the germline J gene provides the missing end. The chain couples TRBV29 to TRBJ2-2; 10 bases are a match to TRBD1. Trimming at V came to 5 bases and at J to 4 bases, leaving 4 bases not matched to a gene. Germline-derived CDR1 and CDR2 are MSHET and SYDVDS. CDR3 length: 15 residues. This chain's CDR3 is CASSPWTGGTGQLYF. The sequenced part of the CDR3 DNA is TGTGCTAGCAGTCCCTGGACAGGGGGCACCGGGCAGCTCTAC.

In regard to this clone: Gene names follow the mouse nomenclature. The read ends 1 residue shy of where the CDR3 ends; the end is completed using the germline J gene. V usage is TRBV26 and J usage is TRBJ1-3; D ambiguous. V was clipped by 2 bases and J by 0 bases, with 2 bases between them. Per germline, CDR1 KGHPV and CDR2 FQNQEV (reference sequence). The CDR3 covers 13 residues. CDR3: CASSLGSGNTLYF. The part of the CDR3 DNA that was read is TGTGCCAGCAGTCTGGGTTCTGGAAATACGCTCTAT.

As regards this clone: The genes are named according to mouse. The CDR3 goes on 1 residue after the read ends, and that part is filled in from the germline J gene. The chain recombines TRBV3 with TRBJ1-3; D call uncertain. The CDR3 consists of 12 residues. Germline V gene sequence: CDR1 SNHLY, CDR2 FYNGKV (reference sequence). With 4 bases removed from V and 0 bases from J, the gap between germline ends came to 1 base. The covered CDR3 bases are TGTGCCAGCAGCTCTTCTGGAAATACGCTCTAT. As protein: CASSSSGNTLY. The entire CDR3 is CASSSSGNTLYF.

Note on this clone: Gene names follow the mouse nomenclature. Read coverage stops 1 residue before the CDR3 terminus; the germline J gene supplies the remainder. The rearrangement uses TRBV13-1 and TRBJ2-4; the D gene is possibly TRBD2 (5 bases). The V end lost 0 bases, the J end lost 2 bases, and 7 bases lay between the germline ends. From germline, CDR1 is NSHNY and CDR2 SYGAGN. The CDR3 loop spans 14 amino acids. Here the CDR3 reads CASSDAGYQNTLYF. The sequenced part of the CDR3 DNA is TGTGCCAGCAGTGATGCTGGGTATCAAAACACCTTGTAC.

As regards this clone: Gene and germline names: mouse. Sequencing ends 1 residue short of the CDR3 end; the germline J gene provides the rest. The gene calls are TRBV26 and TRBJ1-1, with D tentatively TRBD1 (6 bases). The CDR3 runs 15 residues. Per the germline V gene, CDR1 is KGHPV and CDR2 is FQNQEV (reference sequence). V dropped 6 bases and J dropped 3 bases, with 17 bases sitting between them. The CDR3 spells CASSPIDRLYTEVFF. The part of the CDR3 DNA that was read is TGTGCCAGCAGCCCTATCGACAGGCTGTACACAGAAGTCTTC.

By its share, this clone is large. Genes here carry mouse names. Read sequence stops 1 residue before the CDR3 end, and the germline J gene provides the missing end. The chain carries TRBV16 and TRBJ2-7; D call uncertain. The CDR3 contains 14 residues. CDR1 is SGHSA and CDR2 is FRNQAP in the germline V gene. The ends were cut back, 0 bases at V and 3 bases at J, with 9 bases in the middle. CDR3 sequence reads: CASSLEGKYYEQYF. Partial CDR3 DNA: TGTGCAAGCAGCTTAGAAGGCAAATACTATGAACAGTAC.